This T cell receptor (beta chain) was sequenced in a study of T cells after yellow fever vaccination. This clonotype was seen a handful of times. Antigen unknown. Points from the study as a whole: The secondary response was weaker, and its peak arrived faster, on day 5 versus 15.

The J segment lost 5 bases and the V segment lost 5 bases, leaving 9 bases of the junction unmatched. Germline values: CDR1 LGHNA, CDR2 YSLEER. The CDR3 length is 15 residues. Synthesis of TCR cDNA relied on 5'RACE template switching, which attached a universal primer site and UMIs. TCRdb ran MiXCR on the 5' RACE reads and lists one entry per CDR3 protein. The profile covers 300,000 or so distinct CDR3 sequences, with 13% appearing a single time and 0.45% to 0.65% taken by the ten largest. Sequenced material: CD4+ T cells sorted from PBMCs, taken 45 days after the yellow fever booster vaccination. The receptor was derived from a man aged 25 to 40 who received the YFV17D yellow fever vaccine. The gene calls are TRBV4-3 and TRBJ1-2, with 9 bases matching TRBD1. As DNA, the CDR3 is TGCGCCAGCAGCGCACAACAGGGGGCGCGATATGGCTACACCTTC. Translated: CASSAQQGARYGYTF.